This is a list of T cell receptor beta chains from one sample in a study of blood T cell repertoires in COVID-19. Produced via immunoSEQ multiplex PCR; TCRdb's table is partial and in-frame only. Among about 51,000 clones listed, more than 75% were seen once. Sequencing was carried out using peripheral blood. Receptors originate from a man aged 45-65 years with active COVID-19. CDR3s include the opening cysteine and the closing phenylalanine or tryptophan. Fields, in order: V gene, J gene, clone size, D gene, CDR3 DNA, CDR3 protein. The D gene is left open where the match is weak. Clone size is not always given. Where it is, it says once, few, many or a class for expanded clones.

>TRBV7-7|TRBJ2-7|once|NA
TGTGCCAGCAGCTTAAAGGAGAGGGGGGGCTCCTACGAGCAGTACTTC
CASSLKERGGSYEQYF
>TRBV19|TRBJ2-7|NA|TRBD2
TGTGCCAGTAGTTTAGGACTAGCGGGGGGACTCGTCTACGAGCAGTACTTC
CASSLGLAGGLVYEQYF
>TRBV12-5|TRBJ2-5|NA|NA
TGTGCTAGTGGTAAAGACAGTGAAGAGACCCAGTACTTC
CASGKDSEETQYF
>TRBV6-5|TRBJ2-1|NA|NA
TGTGCCAGCAGTCGGTCAGCGGGTTCCTACAATGAGCAGTTCTTC
CASSRSAGSYNEQFF
>TRBV3-1/TRBV3-2|TRBJ2-1|NA|TRBD2
TGTGCCAGCAGCCAAGGGACTAGCGGGGGGTCCTACCACAATGAGCAGTTCTTC
CASSQGTSGGSYHNEQFF
>TRBV7-9|TRBJ2-1|NA|TRBD1
TGTGCCAGCAGCCCCACGACAGGGGGGGACAATGAGCAGTTCTTC
CASSPTTGGDNEQFF
>TRBV5-1|TRBJ1-5|NA|NA
TGCGCCAGCAGTCCCGGAGGAGGGGACGATCAGCCCCAGCATTTT
CASSPGGGDDQPQHF
>TRBV7-2|TRBJ1-2|NA|TRBD1
TGTGCCAGCAGCGTGGGACAGGGATATGGCTACACCTTC
CASSVGQGYGYTF
>TRBV5-1|TRBJ2-1|NA|NA
TGCGCCAGCAGCTTGTTGCCGACTCTAGCTAATGAGCAGTTCTTC
CASSLLPTLANEQFF
>TRBV5-5|TRBJ1-2|NA|TRBD1
TGTGCCAGCAGCACCCTTACGACAGGGGACAATGGCTACACCTTC
CASSTLTTGDNGYTF